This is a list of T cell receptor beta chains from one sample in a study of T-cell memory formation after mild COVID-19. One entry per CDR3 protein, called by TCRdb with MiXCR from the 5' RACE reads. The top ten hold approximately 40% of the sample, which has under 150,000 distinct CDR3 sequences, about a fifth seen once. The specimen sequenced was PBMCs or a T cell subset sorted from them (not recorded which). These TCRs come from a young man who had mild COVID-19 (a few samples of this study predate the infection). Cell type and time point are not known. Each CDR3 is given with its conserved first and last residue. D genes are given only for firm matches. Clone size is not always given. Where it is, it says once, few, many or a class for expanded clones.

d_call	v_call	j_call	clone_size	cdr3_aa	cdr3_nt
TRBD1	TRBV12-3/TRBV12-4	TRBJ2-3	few	CASSLIPGQLTDTQYF	TGTGCCAGCAGTCTCATACCGGGACAGCTCACAGATACGCAGTATTTT
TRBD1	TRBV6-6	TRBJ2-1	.	CASSYSDRGGIYNEQFF	TGTGCCAGCAGTTACTCCGACAGGGGGGGCATCTACAATGAGCAGTTCTTC
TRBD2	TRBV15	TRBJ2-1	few	CATSTTSGNEQFF	TGTGCCACCAGCACAACTAGCGGCAATGAGCAGTTCTTC
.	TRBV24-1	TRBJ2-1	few	CATSDKSGAPYNEQFF	TGTGCCACCAGTGATAAATCGGGTGCCCCCTACAATGAGCAGTTCTTC
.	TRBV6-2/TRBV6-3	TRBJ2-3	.	CASISLTGEERYF	TGTGCCTCCATCTCACTTACAGGAGAGGAAAGGTATTTT
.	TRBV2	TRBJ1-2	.	CASSPTAWGRNYGYTF	TGTGCCAGCAGTCCTACCGCATGGGGCAGAAACTATGGCTACACCTTC
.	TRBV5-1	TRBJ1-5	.	CASSSGTQSNQPQHF	TGCGCCAGCAGTTCCGGGACGCAGAGCAATCAGCCCCAGCATTTT
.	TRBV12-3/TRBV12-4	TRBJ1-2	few	CASSFGGGGYTF	TGTGCCAGCAGTTTTGGGGGCGGAGGCTACACCTTC
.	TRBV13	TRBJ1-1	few	CASSLEVRRGAFF	TGTGCCAGCAGCTTAGAGGTCAGGAGGGGAGCTTTCTTT
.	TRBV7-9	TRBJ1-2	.	CASSLTDYYGYTF	TGTGCCAGCAGCTTAACAGACTACTATGGCTACACCTTC
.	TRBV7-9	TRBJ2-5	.	CASSPTLGAARETQYF	TGTGCCAGCAGCCCGACCTTAGGAGCGGCTCGGGAGACCCAGTACTTC
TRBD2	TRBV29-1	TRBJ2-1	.	CSVTTSGDNEQFF	TGCAGCGTTACTACTAGCGGGGACAATGAGCAGTTCTTC
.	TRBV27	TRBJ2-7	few	CASGARAYEQYF	TGTGCCAGCGGCGCCAGGGCCTACGAGCAGTACTTC
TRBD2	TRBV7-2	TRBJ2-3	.	CASSLRGTRLGTDTQYF	TGTGCCAGCAGCTTACGGGGGACTAGGCTCGGCACAGATACGCAGTATTTT
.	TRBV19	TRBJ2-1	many	CASSMVGDPNTNEQFF	TGTGCCAGTAGTATGGTAGGGGATCCCAATACGAATGAGCAGTTCTTC
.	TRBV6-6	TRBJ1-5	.	CASSYSTRLQHF	TGTGCCAGCAGTTACTCAACCCGTCTCCAGCATTTT
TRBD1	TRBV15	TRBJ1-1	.	CATSRGQSGLGEAFF	TGTGCCACCAGCAGGGGACAGTCCGGGTTAGGGGAAGCTTTCTTT
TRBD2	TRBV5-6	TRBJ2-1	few	CASSWTSGGVNEQFF	TGTGCCAGCAGCTGGACTAGCGGGGGGGTCAATGAGCAGTTCTTC
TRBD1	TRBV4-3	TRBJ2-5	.	CASSQAQGVGETQYF	TGCGCCAGCAGCCAAGCACAGGGGGTCGGGGAGACCCAGTACTTC
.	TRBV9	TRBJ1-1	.	CASSRGSTEAFF	TGTGCCAGCAGCCGGGGGTCCACTGAAGCTTTCTTT
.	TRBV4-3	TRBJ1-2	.	CASSLRRTDNYGYTF	TGCGCCAGCAGCCTTCGGCGGACAGACAACTATGGCTACACCTTC
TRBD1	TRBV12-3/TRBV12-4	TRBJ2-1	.	CASSLQGAVRDEQFF	TGTGCCAGCAGTTTACAGGGGGCCGTGAGAGATGAGCAGTTCTTC
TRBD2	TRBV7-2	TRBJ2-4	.	CASSPRTSAKNIQYF	TGTGCCAGCAGCCCCAGGACTAGCGCTAAAAACATTCAGTACTTC
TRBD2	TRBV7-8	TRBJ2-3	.	CASSSTSGGAGDTQYF	TGTGCCAGCAGCTCTACTAGCGGGGGAGCGGGGGATACGCAGTATTTT
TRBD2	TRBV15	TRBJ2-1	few	CATSSLAGKTYNEQFF	TGTGCCACCAGCAGCCTAGCGGGGAAAACCTACAATGAGCAGTTCTTC
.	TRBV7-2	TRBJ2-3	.	CASSPLDSTDTQYF	TGTGCCAGCAGCCCACTGGACAGCACAGATACGCAGTATTTT
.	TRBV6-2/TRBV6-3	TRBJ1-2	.	CASRPPSGIPNYGYTF	TGTGCCAGCAGACCCCCTTCCGGGATCCCTAACTATGGCTACACCTTC
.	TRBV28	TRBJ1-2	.	CASTTLASIYGYTF	TGTGCCAGCACCACATTGGCTTCGATCTATGGCTACACCTTC
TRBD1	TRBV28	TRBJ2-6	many	CASSLGDRETNVLTF	TGTGCCAGCAGTTTAGGGGACAGGGAGACCAACGTCCTGACTTTC
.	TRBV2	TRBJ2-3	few	CASSEWRASTDTQYF	TGTGCCAGCAGTGAGTGGAGGGCTTCGACAGATACGCAGTATTTT
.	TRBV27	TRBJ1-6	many	CASSPTGPWFHNSPLHF	TGTGCCAGCAGTCCTACCGGGCCCTGGTTCCATAATTCACCCCTCCACTTT
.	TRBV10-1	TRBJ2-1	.	CASSEGGKRPGDYNEQFF	TGCGCCAGCAGTGAAGGTGGGAAGAGACCAGGGGACTACAATGAGCAGTTCTTC
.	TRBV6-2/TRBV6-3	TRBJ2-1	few	CASSYSTSRGNSYNEQFF	TGTGCCAGCAGTTACTCAACCTCAAGGGGGAACTCCTACAATGAGCAGTTCTTC
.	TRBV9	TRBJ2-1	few	CASSVDVRGGTYNEQFF	TGTGCCAGCAGCGTCGACGTTAGGGGGGGAACCTACAATGAGCAGTTCTTC